The entry below gives a single T cell receptor beta chain sequence along with its context. As processed by the authors: Amplification of reference gene primers provided the estimated nucleated cell counts. TCRdb keeps only in-frame clones here, not all; method: immunoSEQ multiplex PCR. V and J calls and clone size come straight from that table; D and trimming were deduced from the DNA. The sample lists approximately 130,000 clones, roughly four fifths seen once, with 11% in the top ten. V lost 3 bases, J lost 6 bases, and 4 bases stayed unmatched. There are 15 residues in the CDR3. CDR1 and CDR2 (germline): LNHDA, SQIVND (reference sequence). This sample is drawn from a study of blood T cell repertoires in COVID-19. For the study at large: The United States, Italy and Spain were the sources of the acute and convalescent COVID-19 samples. PBMCs, B-cell-depleted T cells, or T cells were the source of the cDNA or gDNA that made up the material.

This sequence joins TRBV19 and TRBJ1-5; TRBD1 matches 11 bases. Source material: peripheral blood. The TCR sequence derives from a human donor in a cohort sampled during active COVID-19. This chain's CDR3 is CASSIPDRGLQPQHF. The CDR3 coding sequence is TGTGCCAGTAGTATCCCGGACAGGGGGCTTCAGCCCCAGCATTTT.